Each of the 32 T cell receptor beta chains below was sequenced from the same sample in a study of blood T cell repertoires in COVID-19. Libraries were prepared by immunoSEQ multiplex PCR; TCRdb keeps only in-frame clonotypes and omits some of them. The sample holds 100,000 to 150,000 clones, around 70% seen once. Sequencing input: peripheral blood. The receptors derive from a man in his sixties with acute or convalescent COVID-19.

V gene TRBV5-8 combines with J gene TRBJ1-1, with D perhaps matching TRBD1 (5 bases). In germline, CDR1 is SGHTS, CDR2 YDEGEE. V was cut by 3 bases and J by 5 bases, with 11 bases left in between. The CDR3 loop spans 13 amino acids. CDR3 coding DNA: TGTGCCAGCAGCTCATTTGACAGTACTGAAGCTTTCTTT. Its protein product is CASSSFDSTEAFF.

This chain links TRBV11-3 with TRBJ2-1; 7 nucleotides match TRBD1. Germline V gives CDR1 SGHNT, CDR2 YENEEA. J was trimmed by 2 bases and V by 5 bases; bases with no gene match: 6. The CDR3 contains 15 residues. This CDR3 is CASSQGQGAYNEQFF. The CDR3 coding sequence is TGTGCCAGCAGCCAGGGGCAGGGGGCCTACAATGAGCAGTTCTTC.

There are a few counts of this clone. V and J are TRBV24-1 and TRBJ2-7; TRBD2 matches at 7 bases. The V gene's germline CDR1 is KGHDR and CDR2 SFDVKD. With 3 bases clipped from V and 5 bases from J, the junction kept 6 bases outside the gene matches. There are 14 residues in the CDR3. The DNA of the CDR3 is TGTGCCACCAGTGATCCGGGGGAGGGAAACGAGCAGTACTTC. Its protein product is CATSDPGEGNEQYF.

This rearrangement joins TRBV12-3 or TRBV12-4 to TRBJ1-1; unclear D gene. The length of the CDR3 is 13 residues. The V end lost 1 base, the J end lost 3 bases, and 6 bases lay between the germline ends. CDR3 DNA: TGTGCCAGCAGTTTAGGGACTCACACTGAAGCTTTCTTT. Translation: CASSLGTHTEAFF.

This clone occurred once. The chain couples TRBV24-1 to TRBJ2-4; TRBD2 aligns across 8 bases. Trimming at V came to 3 bases and at J to 8 bases, leaving 5 bases not matched to a gene. Per the germline V gene, CDR1 is KGHDR and CDR2 is SFDVKD. The CDR3 runs 14 residues. The chain's CDR3 is CATSDPGRGDIQYF. CDR3 DNA sequence: TGTGCCACCAGTGATCCAGGGCGGGGGGACATTCAGTACTTC.

This chain uses TRBV5-1 with TRBJ1-1, with a weak D call TRBD1 (6 bases). The CDR3 has 13 amino acids. V was shortened by 1 base and J by 11 bases, with 15 bases between the two germline ends. Germline lookup yields CDR1 SGHRS and CDR2 YFSETQ. CDR3 loop: CASSLRKGGEAFF. The DNA of the CDR3 is TGCGCCAGCAGCTTGCGTAAAGGGGGGGAGGCTTTCTTT.

The chain uses TRBV24-1 and TRBJ2-2; 8 bases are a match to TRBD2. The CDR3 totals 15 residues. The ends lost 9 bases at V and 6 bases at J; junction bases unmatched: 11. CDR1 is KGHDR and CDR2 is SFDVKD in the germline V gene. The CDR3 DNA follows: TGTGCCACCGGGACTAGTAGGAATAAAGCCGGGGAGCTGTTTTTT. It translates to CATGTSRNKAGELFF.

This CDR3 is CASSLSQAPSSYEQYF. The CDR3 region has the DNA TGTGCCAGCAGTTTATCTCAGGCGCCGAGCTCCTACGAGCAGTACTTC. The chain is built from TRBV27 and TRBJ2-7; D unresolved. V gave up 0 bases and J gave up 0 bases, with 12 bases separating them. CDR3 length equals 16 residues. Germline values: CDR1 MNHEY, CDR2 SMNVEV (reference sequence).

The rearrangement joins TRBV5-3 to TRBJ2-7; a weak D match, TRBD2 (5 bases). TRBV5-3 is identified as an open reading frame with a role that is uncertain. V dropped 4 bases and J dropped 3 bases, with 17 bases sitting between them. The CDR3 runs 15 residues. The CDR3 bases are TGTGCCAGAAGCGAGGGAAGTCAGGACCTCTACGAGCAGTACTTC. Translating gives CARSEGSQDLYEQYF.

This chain uses TRBV6-5 with TRBJ1-2; 11 bases are a match to TRBD1. V lost 8 bases, J lost 0 bases, and 5 bases stayed unmatched. Per germline, CDR1 MNHEY and CDR2 SVGAGI. The CDR3 is made up of 15 amino acids. The CDR3 here is CASGGQGAANYGYTF. CDR3 in DNA: TGTGCCAGCGGAGGACAGGGGGCGGCTAACTATGGCTACACCTTC.

The chain carries TRBV5-1 and TRBJ2-3; D might be TRBD2 (5 bases). V lost 4 bases and J lost 5, with 17 bases in between. This CDR3 has 15 residues. Germline loops: CDR1 SGHRS, CDR2 YFSETQ. The CDR3 coding sequence is TGCGCCAGCAGCCAAGGCCCGGGGAGCGTAGATACGCAGTATTTT. Protein product: CASSQGPGSVDTQYF.

The chain combines TRBV27 with TRBJ2-7; 7 nucleotides align to TRBD1. V shed 5 bases and J 6 bases; nucleotides not matched to a gene: 7. This CDR3 is 13 amino acids long. Per germline, CDR1 MNHEY and CDR2 SMNVEV (reference sequence). CDR3 region: CASSNRGFGEQYF. DNA of the CDR3: TGTGCCAGCAGTAACAGGGGATTCGGCGAGCAGTACTTC.

V and J are TRBV4-1 and TRBJ2-3; 12 nucleotides line up with TRBD2. The J segment lost 4 bases and the V segment lost 1 base, leaving 9 bases of the junction unmatched. The germline gives CDR1 MGHRA, CDR2 YSYEKL. The CDR3 totals 18 residues. This CDR3 is CASSQVSLAGGGADTQYF. CDR3 DNA: TGCGCCAGCAGCCAAGTCTCACTAGCGGGAGGAGGGGCAGATACGCAGTATTTT.

The chain links TRBV4-2 to TRBJ1-4; TRBD1 matches 9 bases. Germline V gene sequence: CDR1 LGHNA, CDR2 YNFKEQ. CDR3 length: 16 residues. Trimming cost V 5 bases and J 1 base; bases outside gene matches: 5. CDR3 loop: CASSTGQGRTNEKLFF. CDR3 nucleotides: TGTGCCAGCAGCACCGGACAGGGGAGAACTAATGAAAAACTGTTTTTT.

The chain uses TRBV12-3 or TRBV12-4 and TRBJ1-6, with TRBD1 matching over 8 bases. V lost 6 bases, J lost 7 bases, and 2 bases stayed unmatched. The CDR3 runs to 13 residues. CDR3 nucleotides: TGTGCCAGCAGCCGGGACAGGAATTCACCCCTCCACTTT. It specifies CASSRDRNSPLHF.

The chain carries TRBV5-1 and TRBJ2-2, with D unresolved. The CDR3 extends over 15 amino acids. The ends were cut back, 4 bases at V and 0 bases at J, with 10 bases in the middle. Per the germline V gene, CDR1 is SGHRS and CDR2 is YFSETQ. Written as DNA, the CDR3 is TGCGCCAGCAGCGAGAGACAAGCGAACACCGGGGAGCTGTTTTTT. It is translated as CASSERQANTGELFF. Full variable domain (missing parts from reference TRBV5-1 and TRBJ2-2): KAGVTQTPRYLIKTRGQQVTLSCSPISGHRSVSWYQQTPGQGLQFLFEYFSETQRNKGNFPGRFSGRQFSNSRSEMNVSTLELGDSALYLCASSERQANTGELFFGEGSRLTVL.

This clone was observed a handful of times. J is TRBJ1-2 and V is TRBV25-1; D is unresolved. V lost 6 bases and J 0 bases, leaving 17 bases between the germline ends. Germline V gene sequence: CDR1 MGHDK, CDR2 SYGVNS. This CDR3 region has 16 residues. In nucleotides, the CDR3 is TGTGCCAGCAGCCCCATGGGCCTCAATTCTAACTATGGCTACACCTTC. This encodes CASSPMGLNSNYGYTF.

The chain employs TRBV5-8 and TRBJ1-5; the D is unclear. This CDR3 spans 12 amino acids. Germline CDR1 SGHTS, CDR2 YDEGEE. V dropped 4 bases and J dropped 9 bases, with 11 bases sitting between them. CDR3 coding DNA: TGTGCCAGCAGCCCCCCTTCTTTGCCCCAGCATTTT. Encoded protein: CASSPPSLPQHF.

V usage is TRBV12-5 and J usage is TRBJ2-5; TRBD1 matches 7 bases. After removal of 6 bases from V and 4 bases from J, the junction contained 11 bases not matched to a gene. The CDR3 consists of 15 residues. The germline gives CDR1 LGHNT, CDR2 FRNRAP. CDR3 protein: CASGPRQGQRETQYF. CDR3 nucleotide sequence: TGTGCTAGTGGCCCGAGACAGGGTCAGAGAGAGACCCAGTACTTC.

This clone was recorded only once. The chain recombines TRBV7-9 with TRBJ2-5, with TRBD2 matching over 8 bases. Unmatched junction bases numbered 5, after V lost 3 bases and J lost 2 bases. The CDR3 is 15 amino acids. CDR1 and CDR2 from the germline V gene are SEHNR and FQNEAQ (reference sequence). The CDR3 reads CASSLIAGGQETQYF. CDR3 coding DNA: TGTGCCAGCAGCTTGATCGCGGGGGGACAAGAGACCCAGTACTTC.

This chain joins TRBV19 and TRBJ2-3, with D perhaps matching TRBD2 (6 bases). Germline V lookup: CDR1 LNHDA, CDR2 SQIVND (reference sequence). The CDR3 runs 15 residues. The V and J ends lost 5 bases and 4 bases respectively, with 16 bases between them. The CDR3 DNA sequence: TGTGCCAGTAGTTCCCAAACGGGAGTTTCAGATACGCAGTATTTT. This codes for CASSSQTGVSDTQYF.

The rearrangement links TRBV29-1 to TRBJ2-3, with 9 bases lining up with TRBD1. This CDR3 has 16 amino acids. CDR1 is SQVTM and CDR2 is ANQGSEA in the germline V gene. J lost 6 bases, V lost 0 bases, and 10 bases had no gene match. The CDR3 nucleotides read TGCAGCGTTGAAGATTATAACAGGGGGCAGGGTGATACGCAGTATTTT. The encoded protein is CSVEDYNRGQGDTQYF.

The table lists this clone with a few counts. The chain links TRBV3-1 (or the pseudogene TRBV3-2) to TRBJ1-5; D not resolved. The ends were cut back, 0 bases at V and 7 bases at J, with 10 bases in the middle. CDR1 and CDR2 from the germline V gene are LGHDT and YNNKEL (reference sequence). The CDR3 has 14 residues. The CDR3 is CASSQDTGRQPQHF. The CDR3 nucleotides read TGTGCCAGCAGCCAAGACACGGGAAGGCAGCCCCAGCATTTT.

This chain joins TRBV3-1 (or the pseudogene TRBV3-2) and TRBJ1-2, with D hard to call. The germline V and J ends were trimmed by 0 bases and 8 bases, with 13 bases remaining between them. The CDR3 is made up of 14 amino acids. CDR1 and CDR2 (germline): LGHDT, YNNKEL (reference sequence). The CDR3 protein is CASSQEQFLTGYTF. Written as DNA, the CDR3 is TGTGCCAGCAGCCAAGAACAGTTTCTTACCGGCTACACCTTC.

V usage is TRBV9 and J usage is TRBJ2-7, with TRBD2 identical over 9 bases. Trimming cost V 4 bases and J 4 bases; bases outside gene matches: 6. From germline, CDR1 is SGDLS and CDR2 YYNGEE. This CDR3 is 14 amino acids long. The CDR3 here is CASSIGTSPYEQYF. For the CDR3, the DNA is TGTGCCAGCAGCATAGGGACTAGCCCTTACGAGCAGTACTTC.

The chain employs TRBV16 and TRBJ1-2; the D gene is possibly TRBD1 (5 bases). The CDR3 covers 14 residues. V was shortened by 4 bases and J by 4 bases, with 13 bases between the two germline ends. Germline-derived CDR1 and CDR2 are KGHSY and FQNENV. Here the CDR3 reads CASSPLVTGYGYTF. CDR3 DNA sequence: TGTGCCAGCAGCCCGTTGGTTACAGGCTATGGCTACACCTTC.

The chain combines TRBV7-2 with TRBJ2-7; the match to TRBD2 covers 7 bases. CDR3 length: 15 amino acids. V was clipped by 1 base and J by 4 bases; unmatched bases: 7. Germline CDR1 is SGHTA and CDR2 is FQGNSA. In DNA form, the CDR3 reads TGTGCCAGCAGCTTAGGGGGGGGAATAGGGTACGAGCAGTACTTC. It encodes CASSLGGGIGYEQYF.

This clone was seen just once. The chain joins TRBV11-2 to TRBJ1-5; D is uncertain. The V gene's germline CDR1 is SGHAT and CDR2 FQNNGV. With 5 bases removed from V and 4 bases from J, the gap between germline ends came to 6 bases. This CDR3 contains 12 residues. The CDR3 nucleotides are TGTGCCAGCAGCCCTCCGAATCAGCCCCAGCATTTT. Protein: CASSPPNQPQHF. The full variable domain, its missing parts supplied by reference TRBV11-2 and TRBJ1-5, is EAGVAQSPRYKIIEKRQSVAFWCNPISGHATLYWYQQILGQGPKLLIQFQNNGVVDDSQLPKDRFSAERLKGVDSTLKIQPAKLEDSAVYLCASSPPNQPQHFGDGTRLSIL.

CDR3 nucleotides: TGTGCCAGCAGCTTAGCCAGTAATCCTGGAAACACCATATATTTT. Its protein product is CASSLASNPGNTIYF. V usage is TRBV7-9 and J usage is TRBJ1-3; the D is unclear. CDR3 length: 15 amino acids. Trimming took 0 bases from V and 2 from J, leaving 8 bases between them. Per germline, CDR1 SEHNR and CDR2 FQNEAQ (reference sequence).

The rearrangement joins TRBV29-1 to TRBJ2-1, with 12 bases aligning to TRBD1. Germline V gene sequence: CDR1 SQVTM, CDR2 ANQGSEA. This CDR3 comprises 15 residues. V trimming: 7 bases; J trimming: 5 bases; junction bases outside the gene matches: 9. This chain's CDR3 is CSAGGGQGAHNEQFF. In DNA, the CDR3 is TGCAGCGCCGGCGGGGGACAGGGGGCCCACAATGAGCAGTTCTTC.

This clone turned up a few times. The V call is TRBV19, the J call TRBJ1-2; D is undetermined. This CDR3 has 13 amino acids. Looked up from germline, CDR1 is LNHDA and CDR2 is SQIVND (reference sequence). The ends were cut back, 5 bases at V and 4 bases at J, with 11 bases in the middle. The CDR3 here is CASSSPQRYGYTF. The CDR3 DNA follows: TGTGCCAGTAGTTCCCCCCAGCGCTATGGCTACACCTTC. Together with reference TRBV19 and TRBJ1-2, the CDR3 gives the full variable domain: DGGITQSPKYLFRKEGQNVTLSCEQNLNHDAMYWYRQDPGQGLRLIYYSQIVNDFQKGDIAEGYSVSREKKESFPLTVTSAQKNPTAFYLCASSSPQRYGYTFGSGTRLTVV.

This clone occurred once. This chain joins TRBV30 and TRBJ2-3; 8 bases are a match to TRBD2. The V gene's germline CDR1 is GTSNPN and CDR2 SVGIG (reference sequence). The CDR3 has 16 amino acids. The V segment lost 3 bases and the J segment 5 bases; nucleotides outside the gene matches: 13. CDR3 sequence: CAWRLVRGGPGDTQYF. In DNA form, the CDR3 reads TGTGCCTGGAGGTTGGTCCGGGGGGGCCCTGGAGATACGCAGTATTTT.